Sequencing of this TCR beta chain was carried out in a study of blood T cell repertoires in COVID-19. Overall study context: COVID-19 samples, acute and convalescent, were from the United States, Italy and Spain.

Trimming took off 6 bases at V and 3 bases at J, with 15 bases between the two ends. Germline values: CDR1 MNHEY, CDR2 SVGAGI. The CDR3 is 14 amino acids. Per the original methods: Reference gene primer amplification gave nucleated cell count estimates. Some clones are missing from TCRdb's copy, which holds only in-frame ones; the method was immunoSEQ multiplex PCR. V and J calls and clone size are given by that table; D and trimming were obtained from the DNA. Of 53,000 or so clones in the sample, approximately 80% are singletons; the top ten hold 43%. V gene TRBV6-5 combines with J gene TRBJ2-7; D is perhaps TRBD2 (5 bases). This clonotype was obtained from a man between 65 and 85 years old with active or convalescent COVID-19. Sample: peripheral blood. The CDR3, as DNA: TGTGCCAGCAGGGTTACTAGTGCCATCTACGAGCAGTACTTC. Protein product: CASRVTSAIYEQYF.